This T cell receptor (beta chain) emerged from a study of T-cell memory formation after mild COVID-19. Turning to the study itself: Largely donor-specific sequence clusters came from a couple of donors. Overall study findings and caveats: Memory sampled before infection contained some responding clones, suggesting cross-reactive memory joined. Clones shrinking from day 15 to 85 showed even CD4/CD8 mixes; later expanders tilted CD4+.

TCRdb used MiXCR to reprocess the 5' RACE reads, holding one entry per CDR3 protein. The data contain some 450,000 distinct CDR3 sequences, approximately 20% of them seen just once; the ten biggest clones take up about 8.1%. Notes on this clonotype: Its antigen is not known.

Deletions cut 4 bases from V and 3 bases from J, with 16 bases between. The CDR3 runs to 15 residues. The V and J genes are TRBV12-3 or TRBV12-4 and TRBJ2-7, with D unclear. Input material: PBMCs or a T cell subset sorted from them (not recorded which). This TCR came from an adult woman who had mild COVID-19 (a few samples of this study predate the infection). Cell type and time point are not known. The CDR3 DNA reads TGTGCCAGCAGTTCCCAGAGTGGGCCGAGCTACGAGCAGTACTTC. The encoded protein is CASSSQSGPSYEQYF.